This passage covers 19 T cell receptor beta chains from one sample sequenced in a study of T cells expressing NK-cell markers. Reanalyzing the 5' RACE reads, TCRdb keeps one entry per CDR3 protein, without DNA. Seen in this sample are 350,000 to 400,000 distinct CDR3 sequences; the ten most common clones hold about 11%. Material for sequencing was blood T cells: a sorted CD56 or NKG2C T cell subset, CD4+ or CD8+ T cells, or bulk PBMC T cells (not recorded which). Source of these receptors: a woman aged 45-60 years in good health.

The rearrangement links TRBV6-5 to TRBJ2-5; TCRdb returns TRBD2, unconfirmable since there is no DNA. Germline V gives CDR1 MNHEY, CDR2 SVGAGI. The CDR3 is 13 residues long. The CDR3 reads CASSGRLAGTQYF.

The J gene is TRBJ1-2, the V gene TRBV5-1. Looked up from germline, CDR1 is SGHRS and CDR2 is YFSETQ. The CDR3 extends over 13 amino acids. The CDR3 reads CASSLEESRANTF.

The V gene is TRBV6-5, the J gene TRBJ1-1; TCRdb's D call, TRBD1, is unchecked because there is no DNA. Germline loops: CDR1 MNHEY, CDR2 SVGAGI. The CDR3 is made up of 19 amino acids. The CDR3 region is CASSYHTPGQVIMNTEAFF.

The genes are TRBV29-1 and TRBJ2-5; the TRBD1 assignment by TCRdb is unverifiable without DNA. The length of the CDR3 is 15 residues. Germline V gene data show CDR1 as SQVTM and CDR2 as ANQGSEA. The CDR3: CSARRMGVRGETQYF.

This chain's CDR3 is CASSHLVGLLSTDTQYF. The V gene is TRBV12-3 or TRBV12-4, the J gene TRBJ2-3. The CDR3 is 17 amino acids.

The V gene is TRBV30, the J gene TRBJ2-7; TCRdb outputs TRBD2, but without DNA this stays unchecked. This CDR3 is 14 amino acids long. Germline V CDR1 and CDR2: GTSNPN, SVGIG (reference sequence). The CDR3 sequence is CAWAPGTFSYEQYF.

V is TRBV7-9 and J is TRBJ1-5; TCRdb names TRBD1, which stays unverified in the absence of DNA. This CDR3 is 15 amino acids long. Looked up from germline, CDR1 is SEHNR and CDR2 is FQNEAQ (reference sequence). CDR3 loop: CASSSAGTGNQPQHF. Using reference TRBV7-9 and TRBJ1-5 for the parts outside the CDR3, the full variable domain is DTGVSQNPRHKITKRGQNVTFRCDPISEHNRLYWYRQTLGQGPEFLTYFQNEAQLEKSRLLSDRFSAERPKGSFSTLEIQRTEQGDSAMYLCASSSAGTGNQPQHFGDGTRLSIL.

The V gene is TRBV28, the J gene TRBJ1-3. Germline V CDR1 and CDR2: MDHEN, SYDVKM. This CDR3 has 13 amino acids. CDR3 sequence: CASSSGSGNTIYF.

The chain uses TRBV29-1 and TRBJ2-1; TCRdb calls TRBD2, which cannot be checked without DNA. The CDR3 has 11 amino acids. Germline CDR1 reads SQVTM; CDR2 reads ANQGSEA. The CDR3 region is CSVLAGGVQFF.

The rearrangement links TRBV5-1 to TRBJ1-3. This CDR3 spans 13 amino acids. Germline lookup yields CDR1 SGHRS and CDR2 YFSETQ. The chain's CDR3 is CASSSQPGNTIYF.

The chain combines TRBV6-6 with TRBJ2-2; the D gene TCRdb calls, TRBD2, cannot be checked with no DNA. The CDR3 runs to 17 residues. Germline V gene sequence: CDR1 MNHNY, CDR2 SVGAGI (reference sequence). The CDR3 spells CASSGETSGRFGGELFF.

This chain connects TRBV29-1 to TRBJ2-3; the TCRdb call, TRBD1, lacks DNA for checking. The germline gives CDR1 SQVTM, CDR2 ANQGSEA. This CDR3 spans 15 amino acids. The CDR3 sequence: CSVEDPGQITDTQYF.

CDR3 in amino acids: CASRSGTDNSPLHF. The rearrangement joins TRBV6-1 to TRBJ1-6; no DNA is available, so the TRBD1 call from TCRdb remains unchecked. The germline V gene has CDR1 MNHNS and CDR2 SASEGT. This CDR3 is built from 14 residues.

The chain carries TRBV5-5 and TRBJ1-6. The germline V gene has CDR1 SGHKS and CDR2 YYEKEE (reference sequence). The CDR3 loop spans 14 amino acids. CDR3 sequence: CASSSRWGDSPLHF.

The CDR3 is CAIKDQGSFGTEAFF. The chain couples TRBV10-3 to TRBJ1-1; the TCRdb call, TRBD1, lacks DNA for checking. CDR1 is ENHRY, CDR2 SYGVKD, per germline. The CDR3 extends over 15 amino acids.

The J gene is TRBJ2-1, the V gene TRBV7-9. Per the germline V gene, CDR1 is SEHNR and CDR2 is FQNEAQ (reference sequence). The CDR3 sequence is 12 residues long. The CDR3 loop reads CASSQLRNEQFF.

The chain joins TRBV20-1 to TRBJ2-1; TCRdb returns TRBD2, unconfirmable since there is no DNA. Per the germline V gene, CDR1 is DFQATT and CDR2 is SNEGSKA (reference sequence). The CDR3 length is 12 residues. CDR3: CSVRGVQNEQFF.

This chain joins TRBV20-1 and TRBJ1-4. CDR1 and CDR2 from the germline V gene are DFQATT and SNEGSKA (reference sequence). The CDR3 contains 12 residues. The CDR3 is CSARQMSEKLFF.

CDR3 residues: CSVEGSRNTEAFF. The gene calls are TRBV29-1 and TRBJ1-1. This CDR3 has 13 residues. Per the germline V gene, CDR1 is SQVTM and CDR2 is ANQGSEA.